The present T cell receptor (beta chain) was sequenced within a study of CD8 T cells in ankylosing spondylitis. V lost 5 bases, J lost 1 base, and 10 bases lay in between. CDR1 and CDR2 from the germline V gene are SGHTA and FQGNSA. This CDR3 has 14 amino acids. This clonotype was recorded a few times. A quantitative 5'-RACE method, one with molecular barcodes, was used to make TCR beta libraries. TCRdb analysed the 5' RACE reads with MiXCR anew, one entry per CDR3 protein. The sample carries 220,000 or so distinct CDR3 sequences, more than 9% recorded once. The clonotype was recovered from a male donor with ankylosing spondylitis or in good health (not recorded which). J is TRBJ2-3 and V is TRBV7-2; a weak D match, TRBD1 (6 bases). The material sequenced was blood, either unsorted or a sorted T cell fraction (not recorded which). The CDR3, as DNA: TGTGCCAGCAGCCACCGGACAGGCACAGATACGCAGTATTTT. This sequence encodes CASSHRTGTDTQYF.